A selection of T cell receptor beta chains follows, all from one sample in a study of blood T cell repertoires in COVID-19. TCRdb's table, derived via immunoSEQ multiplex PCR, lists solely in-frame clones and lacks some. The sample includes fewer than 500,000 clones, 70% to 85% of them seen just once. Sequencing used peripheral blood. The receptors originated from a human donor with acute or convalescent COVID-19. The donor label of this sample is uncertain. Both conserved end residues are part of each CDR3. D genes are given only for firm matches. Some rows mark clone size as missing; the rest say once, few, many or name a class of expanded clone.

J	D	size	length	V	CDR3	DNA
TRBJ1-2	.	.	14	TRBV28	CASNSRGKGDGYTF	TGTGCCAGCAATTCAAGGGGGAAGGGGGATGGCTACACCTTC
TRBJ2-7	TRBD2	.	14	TRBV5-4	CASSLRTGGYEQYF	TGTGCCAGCAGCTTGAGAACGGGGGGGTACGAGCAGTACTTC
TRBJ2-1	TRBD2	.	14	TRBV27	CASKGGSSYNEQFF	TGTGCCAGCAAGGGAGGGAGCTCCTACAATGAGCAGTTCTTC
TRBJ2-1	TRBD2	.	17	TRBV5-1	CASSLAAGGFSYNEQFF	TGCGCCAGCAGCTTGGCAGCGGGAGGTTTTTCCTACAATGAGCAGTTCTTC
TRBJ1-3	.	.	17	TRBV7-8	CASSLARMAGSGNTIYF	TGTGCCAGCAGCTTAGCGAGAATGGCAGGCTCTGGAAACACCATATATTTT
TRBJ1-2	.	.	12	TRBV12-3/TRBV12-4	CASTQGNYGYTF	TGTGCCAGCACACAGGGTAACTATGGCTACACCTTC
TRBJ1-4	.	.	15	TRBV3-1/TRBV3-2	CASSPRSQGNEKLFF	TGTGCCAGCAGTCCTCGATCACAGGGAAATGAAAAACTGTTTTTT
TRBJ1-5	.	.	15	TRBV18	CASSPLEGAGQPQHF	TGTGCCAGCTCACCACTCGAAGGGGCCGGTCAGCCCCAGCATTTT
TRBJ1-3	.	.	16	TRBV3-1/TRBV3-2	CASRGIHTLSGNTIYF	TGTGCCAGCCGGGGGATCCACACCCTCTCTGGAAACACCATATATTTT
TRBJ2-5	TRBD1	.	15	TRBV3-1/TRBV3-2	CASSPRQGGKETQYF	TGTGCCAGCAGCCCTCGACAGGGGGGAAAGGAGACCCAGTACTTC
TRBJ2-2	.	once	14	TRBV5-1	CASSSARNTGELFF	TGCGCCAGCAGCTCCGCGAGGAACACCGGGGAGCTGTTTTTT
TRBJ2-5	TRBD1	.	13	TRBV7-9	CASSQTGVGTQYF	TGTGCCAGCAGCCAAACAGGGGTAGGGACCCAGTACTTC
TRBJ2-7	TRBD1	.	17	TRBV15	CATSRAGTGGYSYEQYF	TGTGCCACCAGCAGAGCGGGGACAGGGGGCTATTCCTACGAGCAGTACTTC
TRBJ1-6	.	.	14	TRBV6-5	CASRDTRRNSPLHF	TGTGCCAGCAGGGATACCAGGAGGAATTCACCCCTCCACTTT
TRBJ2-5	TRBD2	once	18	TRBV3-1/TRBV3-2	CASSQVRLAGGNQETQYF	TGTGCCAGCAGCCAAGTTAGACTAGCGGGGGGCAACCAAGAGACCCAGTACTTC
TRBJ2-3	TRBD2	.	14	TRBV7-9	CASPAGETGDTQYF	TGTGCCAGCCCAGCGGGGGAAACCGGAGATACGCAGTATTTT
TRBJ1-3	.	.	20	TRBV5-1	CASSLGFRGTDSYSGNTIYF	TGCGCCAGCAGCTTGGGGTTTAGGGGGACGGACAGTTACTCTGGAAACACCATATATTTT
TRBJ2-3	.	.	15	TRBV15	CATGQGQGGADTQYF	TGTGCCACAGGGCAGGGGCAGGGGGGAGCAGATACGCAGTATTTT
TRBJ1-1	TRBD1	.	15	TRBV30	CAWSSRHRGGTEAFF	TGTGCCTGGAGTTCCCGCCACAGGGGCGGGACTGAAGCTTTCTTT
TRBJ2-7	.	once	12	TRBV10-2	CASSETSYEQYF	TGCGCCAGCAGTGAAACTAGCTACGAGCAGTACTTC
TRBJ2-7	.	.	12	TRBV3-1/TRBV3-2	CASSRTRYEQYF	TGTGCCAGCAGCCGGACACGCTACGAGCAGTACTTC
TRBJ2-5	TRBD2	.	14	TRBV7-2	CASRLAGLQETQYF	TGTGCCAGCAGACTAGCGGGGCTCCAAGAGACCCAGTACTTC
TRBJ1-2	.	.	15	TRBV18	CASSPLGEGLYGYTF	TGTGCCAGCTCACCACTCGGGGAGGGCCTTTATGGCTACACCTTC
TRBJ2-7	.	.	15	TRBV10-3	CAISEFPIQGSEQYF	TGTGCCATCAGTGAGTTCCCGATCCAGGGGAGCGAGCAGTACTTC
TRBJ1-1	.	.	16	TRBV6-7	CASSYLLGTRSTEAFF	TGTGCCAGCAGTTATTTACTGGGTACTAGGAGCACTGAAGCTTTCTTT
TRBJ1-1	.	.	13	TRBV9	CASSGRGPTEAFF	TGTGCCAGCAGCGGGAGAGGTCCCACTGAAGCTTTCTTT
TRBJ2-5	.	.	14	TRBV14	CASRRRGAKETQYF	TGTGCCAGCAGACGCCGGGGGGCCAAAGAGACCCAGTACTTC
TRBJ1-1	.	.	14	TRBV2	CASSESGLFAEAFF	TGTGCCAGCAGTGAATCCGGTCTTTTTGCTGAAGCTTTCTTT
TRBJ1-1	TRBD1	.	17	TRBV19	CASSIWGTGEENTEAFF	TGTGCCAGTAGTATTTGGGGGACAGGGGAGGAGAACACTGAAGCTTTCTTT
TRBJ1-6	.	.	12	TRBV5-1	CASSLAGQPLHF	TGCGCCAGCAGCTTAGCAGGGCAACCCCTCCACTTT
TRBJ2-2	.	.	16	TRBV7-8	CASSLVASLDTGELFF	TGTGCCAGCAGCTTAGTAGCTTCGCTAGACACCGGGGAGCTGTTTTTT
TRBJ1-1	.	.	15	TRBV9	CASSVSRVGDTEAFF	TGTGCCAGCAGCGTTAGTAGGGTAGGGGACACTGAAGCTTTCTTT
TRBJ2-5	.	.	15	TRBV30	CAWSQGRRYQETQYF	TGTGCCTGGAGTCAAGGACGGAGGTACCAAGAGACCCAGTACTTC
TRBJ2-4	.	.	13	TRBV28	CASSFYRGNIQYF	TGTGCCAGCAGTTTTTATAGGGGAAACATTCAGTACTTC
TRBJ2-7	TRBD2	.	17	TRBV18	CASSPLPLAGFSYEQYF	TGTGCCAGCTCACCACTTCCACTAGCGGGGTTCTCCTACGAGCAGTACTTC
TRBJ2-7	.	.	11	TRBV7-9	CASSYGHQQYF	TGTGCCAGCAGCTACGGACATCAGCAGTACTTC
TRBJ1-2	.	.	15	TRBV28	CASSLANHQGYGYTF	TGTGCCAGCAGTTTGGCCAACCATCAGGGGTATGGCTACACCTTC
TRBJ2-2	.	few	15	TRBV29-1	CSVEWAWAVAGELFF	TGCAGCGTTGAATGGGCTTGGGCAGTAGCCGGGGAGCTGTTTTTT
TRBJ1-2	.	.	14	TRBV7-8	CASSPTVSNYGYTF	TGTGCCAGCAGCCCCACAGTATCTAACTATGGCTACACCTTC
TRBJ2-1	TRBD2	.	14	TRBV3-1/TRBV3-2	CASSETSGRLGQFF	TGTGCCAGCAGTGAGACTAGCGGAAGGTTGGGGCAGTTCTTC
TRBJ1-1	TRBD1	few	14	TRBV5-6	CASSFFDRDTEAFF	TGTGCCAGCAGCTTCTTTGACAGGGACACTGAAGCTTTCTTT
TRBJ1-1	TRBD1	.	17	TRBV5-1	CASSLDRRGRQNTEAFF	TGCGCCAGCAGCTTGGATCGAAGGGGGCGGCAGAACACTGAAGCTTTCTTT
TRBJ1-1	.	few	15	TRBV2	CASMGQPARNTEAFF	TGTGCCAGCATGGGACAACCGGCGAGGAACACTGAAGCTTTCTTT
TRBJ1-1	TRBD1	few	14	TRBV15	CATSGGDRGSEAFF	TGTGCCACCAGCGGAGGAGACAGGGGGTCTGAAGCTTTCTTT
TRBJ2-3	.	.	14	TRBV6-5	CASSYRRELDTQYF	TGTGCCAGCAGTTACCGACGGGAATTAGATACGCAGTATTTT
TRBJ1-5	.	.	14	TRBV24-1	CATGGRTSNQPQHF	TGTGCCACCGGAGGACGGACTAGCAATCAGCCCCAGCATTTT
TRBJ1-3	.	.	15	TRBV6-5	CASTGSGRRDNTIYF	TGTGCCAGTACGGGGTCCGGGAGAAGGGATAACACCATATATTTT
TRBJ1-2	.	once	16	TRBV10-3	CAISESKGGPIEGYTF	TGTGCCATCAGTGAGTCGAAAGGGGGACCTATCGAGGGCTACACCTTC
TRBJ2-7	.	.	14	TRBV27	CASSLRTRGGEQYF	TGTGCCAGCAGTTTACGCACCCGCGGCGGGGAGCAGTACTTC